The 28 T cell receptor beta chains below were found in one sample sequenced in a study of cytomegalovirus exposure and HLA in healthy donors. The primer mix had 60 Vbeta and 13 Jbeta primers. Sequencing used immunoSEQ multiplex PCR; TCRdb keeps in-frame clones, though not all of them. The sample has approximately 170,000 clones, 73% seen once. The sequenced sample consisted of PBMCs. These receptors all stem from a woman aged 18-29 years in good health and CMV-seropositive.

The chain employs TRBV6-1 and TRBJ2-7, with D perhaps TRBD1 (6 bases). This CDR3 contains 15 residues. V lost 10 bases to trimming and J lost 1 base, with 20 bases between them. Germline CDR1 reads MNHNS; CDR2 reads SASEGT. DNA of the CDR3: TGTGCCACCAAGATTGACAGGCCGGAATCCTACGAGCAGTACTTC. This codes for CATKIDRPESYEQYF.

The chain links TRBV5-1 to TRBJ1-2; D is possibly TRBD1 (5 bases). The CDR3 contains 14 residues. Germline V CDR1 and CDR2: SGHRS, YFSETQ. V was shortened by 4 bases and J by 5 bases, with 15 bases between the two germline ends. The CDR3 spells CASSNFQGGYGYTF. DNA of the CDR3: TGCGCCAGCAGCAATTTTCAGGGTGGATATGGCTACACCTTC. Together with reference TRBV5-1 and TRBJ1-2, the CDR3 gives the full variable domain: KAGVTQTPRYLIKTRGQQVTLSCSPISGHRSVSWYQQTPGQGLQFLFEYFSETQRNKGNFPGRFSGRQFSNSRSEMNVSTLELGDSALYLCASSNFQGGYGYTFGSGTRLTVV.

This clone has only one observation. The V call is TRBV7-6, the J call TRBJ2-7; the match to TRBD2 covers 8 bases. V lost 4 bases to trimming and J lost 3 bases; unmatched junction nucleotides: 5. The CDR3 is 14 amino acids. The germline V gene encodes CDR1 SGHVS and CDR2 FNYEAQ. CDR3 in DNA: TGTGCCAGCAGCTCGGGGGGGCCGAGCTACGAGCAGTACTTC. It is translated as CASSSGGPSYEQYF.

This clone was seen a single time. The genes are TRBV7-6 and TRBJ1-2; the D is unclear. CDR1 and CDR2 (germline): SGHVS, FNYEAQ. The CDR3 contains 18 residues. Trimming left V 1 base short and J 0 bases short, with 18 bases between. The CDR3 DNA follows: TGTGCCAGCAGCTTAGGAGACCTGGAGGGCTACACTAACTATGGCTACACCTTC. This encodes CASSLGDLEGYTNYGYTF.

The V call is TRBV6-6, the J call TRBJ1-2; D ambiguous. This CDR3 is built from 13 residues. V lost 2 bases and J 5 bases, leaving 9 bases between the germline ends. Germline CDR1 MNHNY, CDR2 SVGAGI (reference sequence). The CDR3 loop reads CASSYVTRYGYTF. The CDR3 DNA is TGTGCCAGCAGTTACGTGACACGATATGGCTACACCTTC.

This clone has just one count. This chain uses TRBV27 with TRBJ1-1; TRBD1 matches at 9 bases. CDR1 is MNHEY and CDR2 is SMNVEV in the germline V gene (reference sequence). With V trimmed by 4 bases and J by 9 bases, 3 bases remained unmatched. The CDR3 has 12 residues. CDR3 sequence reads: CASSSTGGKAFF. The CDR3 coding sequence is TGTGCCAGCAGTTCAACAGGGGGCAAAGCTTTCTTT.

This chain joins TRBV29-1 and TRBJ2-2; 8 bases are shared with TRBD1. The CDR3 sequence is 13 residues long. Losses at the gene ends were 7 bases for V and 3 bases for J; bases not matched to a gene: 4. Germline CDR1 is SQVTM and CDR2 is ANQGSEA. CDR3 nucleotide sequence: TGCAGCGCAGACAGGGGAGACACCGGGGAGCTGTTTTTT. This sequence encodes CSADRGDTGELFF.

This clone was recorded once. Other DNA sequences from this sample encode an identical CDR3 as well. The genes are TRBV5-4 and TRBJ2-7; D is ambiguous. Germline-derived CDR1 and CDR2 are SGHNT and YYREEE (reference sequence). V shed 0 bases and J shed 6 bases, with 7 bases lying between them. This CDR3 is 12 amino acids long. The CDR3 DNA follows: TGTGCCAGCAGCTTGGACAGAAGCGAGCAGTACTTC. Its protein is CASSLDRSEQYF.

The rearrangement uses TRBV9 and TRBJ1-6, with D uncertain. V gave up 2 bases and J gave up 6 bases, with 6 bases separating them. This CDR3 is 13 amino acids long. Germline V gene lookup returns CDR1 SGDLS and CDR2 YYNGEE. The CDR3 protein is CASSVSVNSPLHF. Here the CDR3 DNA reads TGTGCCAGCAGCGTGAGTGTTAATTCACCCCTCCACTTT.

DNA of the CDR3: TGTGCCAGTAGTATTAATGGGGAGGGGAACACTGAAGCTTTCTTT. Its protein is CASSINGEGNTEAFF. This chain connects TRBV19 to TRBJ1-1; no clear D gene. This CDR3 is 15 amino acids long. CDR1 is LNHDA, CDR2 SQIVND, per germline (reference sequence). The V gene lost 3 bases and the J gene lost 1 base, with 12 bases spanning the gap.

This chain's CDR3 is CASSLDSGGPYGYTF. The CDR3 coding sequence is TGCGCCAGCAGCTTGGATTCGGGGGGCCCCTATGGCTACACCTTC. The chain has TRBV5-1 and TRBJ1-2; tentative D call: TRBD1 (6 bases). There are 15 residues in the CDR3. Trimming took 0 bases from V and 4 from J, leaving 13 bases between them. Germline V gene data show CDR1 as SGHRS and CDR2 as YFSETQ. The variable domain in full, completed from reference TRBV5-1 and TRBJ1-2, reads KAGVTQTPRYLIKTRGQQVTLSCSPISGHRSVSWYQQTPGQGLQFLFEYFSETQRNKGNFPGRFSGRQFSNSRSEMNVSTLELGDSALYLCASSLDSGGPYGYTFGSGTRLTVV.

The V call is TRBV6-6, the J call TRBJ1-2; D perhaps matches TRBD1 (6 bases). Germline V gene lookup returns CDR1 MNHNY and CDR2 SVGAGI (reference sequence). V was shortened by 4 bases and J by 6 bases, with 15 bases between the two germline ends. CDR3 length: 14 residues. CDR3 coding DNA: TGTGCCAGCAGTTTCCCGGGGGGGGCGGATGGCTACACCTTC. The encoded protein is CASSFPGGADGYTF.

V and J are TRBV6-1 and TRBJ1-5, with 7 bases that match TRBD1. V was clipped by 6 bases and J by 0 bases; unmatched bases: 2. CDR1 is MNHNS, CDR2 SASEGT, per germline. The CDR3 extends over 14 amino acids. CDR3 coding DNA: TGTGCCAGCAGACAGGGGTATAGCAATCAGCCCCAGCATTTT. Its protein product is CASRQGYSNQPQHF.

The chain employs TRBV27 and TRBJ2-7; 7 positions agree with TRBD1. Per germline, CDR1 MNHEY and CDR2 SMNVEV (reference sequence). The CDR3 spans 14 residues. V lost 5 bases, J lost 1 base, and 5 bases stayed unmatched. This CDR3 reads CASSPRQGSYEQYF. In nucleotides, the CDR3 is TGTGCCAGCAGTCCACGACAGGGATCCTACGAGCAGTACTTC.

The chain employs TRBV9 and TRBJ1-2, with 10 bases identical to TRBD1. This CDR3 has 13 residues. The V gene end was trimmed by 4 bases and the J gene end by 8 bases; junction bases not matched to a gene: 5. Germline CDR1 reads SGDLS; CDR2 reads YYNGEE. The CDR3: CASSLTGGIGYTF. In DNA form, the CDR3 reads TGTGCCAGCAGCCTGACAGGGGGCATAGGCTACACCTTC.

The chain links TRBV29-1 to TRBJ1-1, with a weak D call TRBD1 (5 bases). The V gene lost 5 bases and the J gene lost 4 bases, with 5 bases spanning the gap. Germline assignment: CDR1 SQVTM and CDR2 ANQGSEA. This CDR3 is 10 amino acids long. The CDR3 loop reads CSVRGTEAFF. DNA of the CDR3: TGCAGCGTTAGGGGCACTGAAGCTTTCTTT.

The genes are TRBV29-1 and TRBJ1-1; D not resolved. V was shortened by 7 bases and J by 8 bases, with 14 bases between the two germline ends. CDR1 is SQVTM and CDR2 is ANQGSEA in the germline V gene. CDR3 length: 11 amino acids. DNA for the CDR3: TGCAGCGCCGGGGTCGGCGGAGAAGCTTTCTTT. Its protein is CSAGVGGEAFF. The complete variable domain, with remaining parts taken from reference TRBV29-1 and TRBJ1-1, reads SAVISQKPSRDICQRGTSLTIQCQVDSQVTMMFWYRQQPGQSLTLIATANQGSEATYESGFVIDKFPISRPNLTFSTLTVSNMSPEDSSIYLCSAGVGGEAFFGQGTRLTVV.

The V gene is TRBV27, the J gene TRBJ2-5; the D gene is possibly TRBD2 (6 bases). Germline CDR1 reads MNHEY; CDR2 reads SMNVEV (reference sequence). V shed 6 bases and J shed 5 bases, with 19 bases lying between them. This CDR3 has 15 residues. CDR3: CASREGLKTGETQYF. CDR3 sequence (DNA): TGTGCCAGCAGGGAGGGCCTAAAGACGGGGGAGACCCAGTACTTC.

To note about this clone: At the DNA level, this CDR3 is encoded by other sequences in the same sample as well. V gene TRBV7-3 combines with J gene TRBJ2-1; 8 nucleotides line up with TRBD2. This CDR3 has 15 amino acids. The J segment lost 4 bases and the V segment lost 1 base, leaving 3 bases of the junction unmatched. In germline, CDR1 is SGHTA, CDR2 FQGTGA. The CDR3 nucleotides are TGTGCCAGCAGCTTAAGTAGCGGGGATTACAATGAGCAGTTCTTC. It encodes CASSLSSGDYNEQFF.

This CDR3 is CASSSGAGYEQYF. DNA for the CDR3: TGTGCCAGCAGCTCTGGAGCGGGATACGAGCAGTACTTC. The rearrangement links TRBV7-9 to TRBJ2-7; 7 bases map to TRBD2. The CDR3 runs 13 residues. From germline, CDR1 is SEHNR and CDR2 FQNEAQ (reference sequence). The V gene end was trimmed by 4 bases and the J gene end by 4 bases; junction bases not matched to a gene: 4.

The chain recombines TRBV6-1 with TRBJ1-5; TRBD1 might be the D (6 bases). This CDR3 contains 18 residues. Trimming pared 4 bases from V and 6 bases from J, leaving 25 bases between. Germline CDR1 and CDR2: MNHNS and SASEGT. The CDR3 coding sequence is TGTGCCAGCAGTGCCCCTGGGGGCGGGGGAGCGGTCCGTCAGCCCCAGCATTTT. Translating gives CASSAPGGGGAVRQPQHF.

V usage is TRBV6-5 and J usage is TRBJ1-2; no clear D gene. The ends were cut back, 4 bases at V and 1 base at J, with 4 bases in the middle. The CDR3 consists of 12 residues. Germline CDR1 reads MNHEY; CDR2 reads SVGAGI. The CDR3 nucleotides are TGTGCCAGCAGTTCCAGTAACTATGGCTACACCTTC. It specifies CASSSSNYGYTF.

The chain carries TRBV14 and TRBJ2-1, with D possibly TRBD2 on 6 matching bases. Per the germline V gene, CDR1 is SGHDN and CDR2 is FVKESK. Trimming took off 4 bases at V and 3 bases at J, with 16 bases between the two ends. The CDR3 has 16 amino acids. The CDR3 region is CASSLPASEGYNEQFF. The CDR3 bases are TGTGCCAGCAGCCTCCCAGCTAGCGAGGGCTACAATGAGCAGTTCTTC.

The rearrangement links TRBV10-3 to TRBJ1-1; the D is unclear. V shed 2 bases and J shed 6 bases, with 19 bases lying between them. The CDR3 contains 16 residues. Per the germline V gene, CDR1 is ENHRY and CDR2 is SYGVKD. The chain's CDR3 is CAISEPTSPERAEAFF. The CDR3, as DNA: TGTGCCATCAGTGAGCCCACTAGCCCCGAAAGGGCTGAAGCTTTCTTT.

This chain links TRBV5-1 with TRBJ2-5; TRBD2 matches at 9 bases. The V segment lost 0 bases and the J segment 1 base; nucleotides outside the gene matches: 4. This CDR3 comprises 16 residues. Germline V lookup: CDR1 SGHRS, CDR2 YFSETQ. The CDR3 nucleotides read TGCGCCAGCAGCTTGGCCCCAGCGGGGGGCCAAGAGACCCAGTACTTC. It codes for CASSLAPAGGQETQYF.

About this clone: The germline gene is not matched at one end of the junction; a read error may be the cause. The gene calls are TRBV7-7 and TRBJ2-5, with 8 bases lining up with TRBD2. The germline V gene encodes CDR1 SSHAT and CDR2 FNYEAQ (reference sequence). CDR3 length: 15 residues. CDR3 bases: TGTGCTAGCAGCTTAGCGCCACTAGCGGAAGAGACCCAGTACTTC. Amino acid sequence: CASSLAPLAEETQYF. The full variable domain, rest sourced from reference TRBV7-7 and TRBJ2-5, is GAGVSQSPRYKVTKRGQDVTLRCDPISSHATLYWYQQALGQGPEFLTYFNYEAQPDKSGLPSDRFSAERPEGSISTLTIQRTEQRDSAMYRCASSLAPLAEETQYFGPGTRLLVL.

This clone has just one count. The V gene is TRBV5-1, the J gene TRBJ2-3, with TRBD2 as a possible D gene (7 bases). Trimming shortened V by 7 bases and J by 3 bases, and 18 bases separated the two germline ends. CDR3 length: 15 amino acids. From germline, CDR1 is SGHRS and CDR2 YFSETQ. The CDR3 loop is CASGLEGGRTDTQYF. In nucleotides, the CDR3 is TGCGCCAGCGGCCTTGAGGGGGGGAGGACAGATACGCAGTATTTT.

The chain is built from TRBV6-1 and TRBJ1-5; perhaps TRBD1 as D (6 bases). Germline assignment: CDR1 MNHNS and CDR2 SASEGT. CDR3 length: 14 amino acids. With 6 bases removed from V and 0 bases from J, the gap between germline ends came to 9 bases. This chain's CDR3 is CASSSTGSNQPQHF. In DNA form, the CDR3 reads TGTGCCAGCAGCTCGACAGGTAGCAATCAGCCCCAGCATTTT.